This T cell receptor (beta chain) emerged from a study of cytomegalovirus exposure and HLA in healthy donors. The CDR3 spans 12 residues. The V and J ends lost 5 bases and 2 bases respectively, with 7 bases between them. Germline CDR1 and CDR2: SGHNT and YYREEE (reference sequence). About this clone: Its antigen is not known.

The primer mix had 60 Vbeta and 13 Jbeta primers. Clones were sequenced by immunoSEQ multiplex PCR, and TCRdb holds only the in-frame ones, with some missing. The sample shows 120,000 or so clones, around three quarters of them seen only once. Overall study results and limits: High specificity and sensitivity for cytomegalovirus status were reported for the classifier. A few CMV-associated chains were confirmed in vitro to be specific for CMV antigens. A later analysis by the authors found several of the most significant clusters apparently linked to common viral pathogens. In an earlier analysis, productive rearrangement rates for most beta V segments clustered near 87% or 30%.

Sequencing was carried out using PBMCs. The sequence was collected from a woman aged 50 to 65 in good health and CMV-seronegative. The chain links TRBV5-4 to TRBJ2-5; the D is unclear. The CDR3 DNA reads as TGTGCCAGCAGGACTGATCAAGAGACCCAGTACTTC. This gives the protein CASRTDQETQYF.